This passage covers 22 T cell receptor beta chains from one sample sequenced in a study of blood T cell repertoires in COVID-19. Libraries were prepared by immunoSEQ multiplex PCR; TCRdb keeps only in-frame clonotypes and omits some of them. The sample yields some 300,000 clones, almost 90% seen once. Input material: peripheral blood. The receptors were sampled from a woman between 40 and 55 years old with COVID-19, enrolled during active disease.

The chain joins TRBV28 to TRBJ2-7; 9 bases map to TRBD1. This CDR3 is 14 amino acids long. Looked up from germline, CDR1 is MDHEN and CDR2 is SYDVKM. J gave up 5 bases and V 7 bases, and 9 bases lay outside the gene matches. DNA of the CDR3: TGTGCCAGCAAAACTACAGGGGGCTGGAACGAGCAGTACTTC. It encodes CASKTTGGWNEQYF.

The rearrangement links TRBV24-1 to TRBJ1-1; 11 bases agree with TRBD1. V lost 2 bases and J lost 7; bases outside the gene matches: 5. Germline V CDR1 and CDR2: KGHDR, SFDVKD. The CDR3 is 15 residues long. Here the CDR3 reads CATSDSGTGGDEAFF. CDR3 sequence (DNA): TGTGCCACCAGTGATTCCGGGACAGGGGGGGATGAAGCTTTCTTT.

The chain uses TRBV7-9 and TRBJ1-3; D might be TRBD1 (5 bases). V gave up 5 bases and J gave up 3 bases, with 5 bases separating them. The V gene's germline CDR1 is SEHNR and CDR2 FQNEAQ (reference sequence). CDR3 size: 12 residues. CDR3 sequence: CASSTGGNTIYF. Here the CDR3 DNA reads TGTGCCAGCAGCACAGGTGGAAACACCATATATTTT.

This clone appeared once. V gene TRBV23-1 combines with J gene TRBJ1-2; D is unresolved. TRBV23-1 is marked as an open reading frame, function uncertain. V was pared by 0 bases and J by 2 bases, with 10 bases between. The CDR3 totals 15 residues. CDR3 bases: TGCGCCAGCAGTCAATCGACTCCGGGGAACTATGGCTACACCTTC. It translates to CASSQSTPGNYGYTF.

The chain uses TRBV7-9 and TRBJ2-5; tentatively, D is TRBD2 (6 bases). V was shortened by 5 bases and J by 4 bases, with 11 bases between the two germline ends. In germline, CDR1 is SEHNR, CDR2 FQNEAQ (reference sequence). This CDR3 is built from 13 residues. The CDR3 DNA follows: TGTGCCAGCAGCCTAATGGGGGGAGAGACCCAGTACTTC. Protein: CASSLMGGETQYF. Using reference TRBV7-9 and TRBJ2-5 for the parts outside the CDR3, the full variable domain is DTGVSQNPRHKITKRGQNVTFRCDPISEHNRLYWYRQTLGQGPEFLTYFQNEAQLEKSRLLSDRFSAERPKGSFSTLEIQRTEQGDSAMYLCASSLMGGETQYFGPGTRLLVL.

V is TRBV5-1 and J is TRBJ2-1, with D tentatively TRBD2 (6 bases). The germline gives CDR1 SGHRS, CDR2 YFSETQ. This CDR3 is 16 amino acids long. V lost 3 bases, J lost 5 bases, and 18 bases lay in between. The CDR3 region has the DNA TGCGCCAGCAGCTCGGGACTTTCGGGGATCGACAATGAGCAGTTCTTC. Translation: CASSSGLSGIDNEQFF. Together with reference TRBV5-1 and TRBJ2-1, the CDR3 gives the full variable domain: KAGVTQTPRYLIKTRGQQVTLSCSPISGHRSVSWYQQTPGQGLQFLFEYFSETQRNKGNFPGRFSGRQFSNSRSEMNVSTLELGDSALYLCASSSGLSGIDNEQFFGPGTRLTVL.

The V gene is TRBV7-3, the J gene TRBJ2-5; perhaps TRBD1 as D (6 bases). Germline CDR1 and CDR2: SGHTA and FQGTGA. The CDR3 contains 13 residues. V dropped 4 bases and J dropped 2 bases, with 8 bases sitting between them. The CDR3 reads CASSSGTQETQYF. DNA of the CDR3: TGTGCCAGCAGCTCAGGGACACAAGAGACCCAGTACTTC.

V gene TRBV4-1 combines with J gene TRBJ2-7, with a weak D call TRBD1 (6 bases). Germline lookup yields CDR1 MGHRA and CDR2 YSYEKL. There are 15 residues in the CDR3. Trimming shortened V by 0 bases and J by 1 base, and 10 bases separated the two germline ends. The CDR3 DNA is TGCGCCAGCAGCCAAGAGGGACACCTTTCCTACGAGCAGTACTTC. Encoded protein: CASSQEGHLSYEQYF.

The chain employs TRBV12-3 or TRBV12-4 and TRBJ2-5; D might be TRBD2 (7 bases). With 11 bases removed from V and 4 bases from J, the gap between germline ends came to 14 bases. CDR3 length: 12 amino acids. The CDR3 loop is CASGGLGETQYF. CDR3 DNA sequence: TGTGCCTCGGGGGGCCTAGGAGAGACCCAGTACTTC.

This chain connects TRBV6-5 to TRBJ1-5; D perhaps matches TRBD1 (5 bases). This CDR3 is built from 14 residues. Per the germline V gene, CDR1 is MNHEY and CDR2 is SVGAGI. The V and J ends lost 6 bases and 5 bases respectively, with 14 bases between them. The CDR3 DNA is TGTGCCAGCAGGGGGCAGGGCAGGGATCAGCCCCAGCATTTT. This codes for CASRGQGRDQPQHF.

The chain joins TRBV6-1 to TRBJ2-5; the D gene is possibly TRBD2 (6 bases). This CDR3 has 16 amino acids. V shed 2 bases and J shed 3 bases, with 16 bases lying between them. CDR1 and CDR2 from the germline V gene are MNHNS and SASEGT. The CDR3 region has the DNA TGTGCCAGCAGTGAAAGGGGATGGGGGGTTGAAGAGACCCAGTACTTC. Encoded protein: CASSERGWGVEETQYF.

This clone was seen once. The rearrangement joins TRBV3-1 (or the pseudogene TRBV3-2) to TRBJ2-2; 8 positions agree with TRBD1. V dropped 5 bases and J dropped 0; count of bases not matched to a gene: 5. The CDR3 spans 16 residues. The germline CDR1 and CDR2 sequences are LGHDT and YNNKEL (reference sequence). The CDR3 protein is CASSTWTGTNTGELFF. CDR3 sequence (DNA): TGTGCCAGCAGCACTTGGACAGGGACGAACACCGGGGAGCTGTTTTTT.

The chain uses TRBV5-4 and TRBJ2-2; no clear D. Germline CDR1 SGHNT, CDR2 YYREEE (reference sequence). V was cut by 5 bases and J by 0 bases, with 11 bases left in between. The CDR3 runs 15 residues. As DNA, the CDR3 is TGTGCCAGCAGGTCGACACCGGCGAACACCGGGGAGCTGTTTTTT. It is translated as CASRSTPANTGELFF.

This chain uses TRBV7-2 with TRBJ1-2; D call uncertain. The CDR3 has 12 residues. Germline-derived CDR1 and CDR2 are SGHTA and FQGNSA. With 2 bases removed from V and 5 bases from J, the gap between germline ends came to 6 bases. CDR3 coding DNA: TGTGCCAGCAGCTTATCGGGTTATGGCTACACCTTC. This gives the protein CASSLSGYGYTF.

This chain connects TRBV5-1 to TRBJ2-3; 8 nucleotides align to TRBD1. Germline V gene sequence: CDR1 SGHRS, CDR2 YFSETQ. Germline trimming cut 2 bases from V and 6 bases from J; bases unmatched to any gene: 5. The CDR3 contains 14 residues. The CDR3 DNA sequence: TGCGCCAGCAGCTTAGACAGGGGCGGGGATACGCAGTATTTT. It encodes CASSLDRGGDTQYF.

This chain uses TRBV5-4 with TRBJ2-2; maybe TRBD2 (6 bases). Trimming removed 2 bases at V and 4 bases at J, with 15 bases between. CDR1 SGHNT and CDR2 YYREEE come from the germline V gene (reference sequence). This CDR3 is built from 16 residues. Here the CDR3 reads CASSFPLEGSTGELFF. The CDR3 bases are TGTGCCAGCAGCTTCCCCTTGGAGGGGTCCACCGGGGAGCTGTTTTTT.

The chain recombines TRBV6-5 with TRBJ2-1, with 8 bases identical to TRBD2. V shed 10 bases, J shed 4 bases, and the junction held 12 bases outside the gene matches. The length of the CDR3 is 15 residues. Germline loops: CDR1 MNHEY, CDR2 SVGAGI. The CDR3 region has the DNA TGTGCCATCTTCCGGGCTAGCGGGTATTACAATGAGCAGTTCTTC. It encodes CAIFRASGYYNEQFF.

The chain uses TRBV7-9 and TRBJ2-1, with 11 bases identical to TRBD1. This CDR3 comprises 15 residues. Germline trimming cut 11 bases from V and 8 bases from J; bases unmatched to any gene: 14. Germline V CDR1 and CDR2: SEHNR, FQNEAQ (reference sequence). CDR3: CASLFRTGGLDEQFF. CDR3 bases: TGTGCCTCCTTATTTAGGACAGGGGGCCTCGATGAGCAGTTCTTC.

This chain joins TRBV28 and TRBJ1-5, with D hard to call. The CDR3 has 13 residues. V lost 2 bases and J 13 bases, leaving 15 bases between the germline ends. Germline lookup yields CDR1 MDHEN and CDR2 SYDVKM. The CDR3 region has the DNA TGTGCCAGCAGTTTACAGCGGGCAGGCTCTCAGCATTTT. This sequence encodes CASSLQRAGSQHF.

The V and J genes are TRBV10-3 and TRBJ2-3, with 12 bases aligning to TRBD2. CDR3 length equals 16 residues. Germline values: CDR1 ENHRY, CDR2 SYGVKD. The V segment lost 6 bases and the J segment 4 bases; nucleotides outside the gene matches: 8. In DNA, the CDR3 is TGTGCCATCAGGCCCCTACTAGCGGGGGGCCCAGATACGCAGTATTTT. Translation: CAIRPLLAGGPDTQYF.

This chain connects TRBV19 to TRBJ1-5, with 9 bases that match TRBD1. V was pared by 5 bases and J by 4 bases, with 9 bases of the junction left unmatched. The germline gives CDR1 LNHDA, CDR2 SQIVND (reference sequence). CDR3 length: 16 amino acids. In nucleotides, the CDR3 is TGTGCCAGTAGTCTAAGGACAGGGGCTAATAATCAGCCCCAGCATTTT. It encodes CASSLRTGANNQPQHF. The whole variable domain, filled in from reference TRBV19 and TRBJ1-5, reads DGGITQSPKYLFRKEGQNVTLSCEQNLNHDAMYWYRQDPGQGLRLIYYSQIVNDFQKGDIAEGYSVSREKKESFPLTVTSAQKNPTAFYLCASSLRTGANNQPQHFGDGTRLSIL.

The chain couples TRBV10-3 to TRBJ2-6, with a tentative D call TRBD1 (5 bases). V was shortened by 7 bases and J by 0 bases, with 28 bases between the two germline ends. This CDR3 spans 21 amino acids. Germline-derived CDR1 and CDR2 are ENHRY and SYGVKD. The DNA for the CDR3 is TGTGCCATCAAAGTCATGAGTGGGGCCACCCCGGTGGGCTCTGGGGCCAACGTCCTGACTTTC. Protein product: CAIKVMSGATPVGSGANVLTF.